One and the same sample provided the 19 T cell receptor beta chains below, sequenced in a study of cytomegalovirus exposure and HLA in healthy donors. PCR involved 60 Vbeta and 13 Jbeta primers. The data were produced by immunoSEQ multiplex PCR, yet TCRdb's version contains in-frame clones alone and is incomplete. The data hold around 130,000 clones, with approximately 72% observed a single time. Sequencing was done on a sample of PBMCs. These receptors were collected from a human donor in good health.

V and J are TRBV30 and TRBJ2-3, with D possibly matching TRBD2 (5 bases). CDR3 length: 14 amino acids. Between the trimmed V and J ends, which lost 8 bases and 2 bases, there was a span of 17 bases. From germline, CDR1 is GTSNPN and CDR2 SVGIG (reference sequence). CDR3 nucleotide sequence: TGTGCCCCCCTCGCGGAGGCGTTCACAGATACGCAGTATTTT. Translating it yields CAPLAEAFTDTQYF. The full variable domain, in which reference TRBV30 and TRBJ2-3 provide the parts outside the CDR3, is SQTIHQWPATLVQPVGSPLSLECTVEGTSNPNLYWYRQAAGRGLQLLFYSVGIGQISSEVPQNLSASRPQDRQFILSSKKLLLSDSGFYLCAPLAEAFTDTQYFGPGTRLTVL.

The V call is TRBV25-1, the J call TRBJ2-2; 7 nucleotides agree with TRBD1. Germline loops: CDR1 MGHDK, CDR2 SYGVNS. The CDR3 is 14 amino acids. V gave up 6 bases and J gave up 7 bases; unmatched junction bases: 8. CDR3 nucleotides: TGTGCCAGCAGCCCCGGGACAGCCCACGGGGAGCTGTTTTTT. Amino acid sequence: CASSPGTAHGELFF.

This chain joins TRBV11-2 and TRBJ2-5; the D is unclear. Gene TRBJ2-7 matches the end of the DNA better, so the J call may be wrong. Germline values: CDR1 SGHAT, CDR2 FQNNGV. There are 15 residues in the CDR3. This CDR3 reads CASSLDMGSSYEQYF. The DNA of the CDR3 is TGTGCCAGCAGCTTAGATATGGGCTCCTCCTACGAGCAGTACTTC.

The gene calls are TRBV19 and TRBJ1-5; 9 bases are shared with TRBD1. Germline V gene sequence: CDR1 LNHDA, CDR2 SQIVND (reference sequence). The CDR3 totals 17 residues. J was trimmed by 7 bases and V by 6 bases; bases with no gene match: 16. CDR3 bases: TGTGCCAGTAGCGGTCGGGGGGGACAGGGAGCAGGCCAGCCCCAGCATTTT. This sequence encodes CASSGRGGQGAGQPQHF.

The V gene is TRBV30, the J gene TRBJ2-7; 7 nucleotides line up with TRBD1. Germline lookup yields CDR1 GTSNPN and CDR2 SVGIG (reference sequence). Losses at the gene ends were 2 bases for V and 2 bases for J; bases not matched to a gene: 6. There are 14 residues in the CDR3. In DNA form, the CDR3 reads TGTGCCTGGAGTTTTGCGGACAGGACCTACGAGCAGTACTTC. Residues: CAWSFADRTYEQYF.

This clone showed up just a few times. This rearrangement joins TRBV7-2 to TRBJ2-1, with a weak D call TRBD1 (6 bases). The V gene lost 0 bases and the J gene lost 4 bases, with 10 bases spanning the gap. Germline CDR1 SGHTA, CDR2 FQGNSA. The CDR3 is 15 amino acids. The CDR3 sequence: CASSLALGAYNEQFF. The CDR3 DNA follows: TGTGCCAGCAGCTTAGCGCTGGGGGCATACAATGAGCAGTTCTTC.

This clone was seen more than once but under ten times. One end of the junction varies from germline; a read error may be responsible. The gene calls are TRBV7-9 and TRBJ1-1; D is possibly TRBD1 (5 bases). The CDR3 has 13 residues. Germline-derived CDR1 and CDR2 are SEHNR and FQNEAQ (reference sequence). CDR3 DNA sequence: TGTTCCAGCAGCTTGGAGGGGAGGACTGAAGCTTTCTTT. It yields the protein CSSSLEGRTEAFF.

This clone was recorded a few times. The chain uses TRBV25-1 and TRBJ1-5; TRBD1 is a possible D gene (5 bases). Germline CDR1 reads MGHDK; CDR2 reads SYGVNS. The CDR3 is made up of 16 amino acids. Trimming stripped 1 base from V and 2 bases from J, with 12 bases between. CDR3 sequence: CASSELGQGGNQPQHF. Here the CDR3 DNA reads TGTGCCAGCAGTGAATTAGGTCAGGGCGGCAATCAGCCCCAGCATTTT.

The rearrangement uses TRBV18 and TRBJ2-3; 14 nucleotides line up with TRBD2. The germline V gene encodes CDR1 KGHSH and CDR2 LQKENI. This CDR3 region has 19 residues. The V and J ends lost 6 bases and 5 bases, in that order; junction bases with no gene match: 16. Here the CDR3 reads CASSLQTSGRANQGDTQYF. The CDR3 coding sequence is TGTGCCAGCTCTCTCCAGACTAGCGGGAGGGCCAACCAGGGAGATACGCAGTATTTT.

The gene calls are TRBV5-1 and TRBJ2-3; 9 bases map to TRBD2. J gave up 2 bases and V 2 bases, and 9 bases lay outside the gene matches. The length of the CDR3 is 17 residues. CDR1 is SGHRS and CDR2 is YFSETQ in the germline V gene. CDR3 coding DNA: TGCGCCAGCAGCTTCTCCTTGGGGACTAGCTTCACAGATACGCAGTATTTT. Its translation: CASSFSLGTSFTDTQYF.

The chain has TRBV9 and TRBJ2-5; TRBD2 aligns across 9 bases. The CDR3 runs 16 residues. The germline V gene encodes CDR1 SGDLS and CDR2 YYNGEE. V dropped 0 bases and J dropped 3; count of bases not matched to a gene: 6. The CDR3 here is CASSVEAGGLEETQYF. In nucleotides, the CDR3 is TGTGCCAGCAGCGTAGAGGCGGGGGGGCTCGAAGAGACCCAGTACTTC.

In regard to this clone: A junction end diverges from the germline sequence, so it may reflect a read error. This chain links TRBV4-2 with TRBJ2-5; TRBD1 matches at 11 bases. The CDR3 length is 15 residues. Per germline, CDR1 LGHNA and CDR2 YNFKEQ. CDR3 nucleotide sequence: TGTGCCAGCAGCCGCGGGACAGGGGGACAAGAGGCCCAGTACTTC. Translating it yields CASSRGTGGQEAQYF.

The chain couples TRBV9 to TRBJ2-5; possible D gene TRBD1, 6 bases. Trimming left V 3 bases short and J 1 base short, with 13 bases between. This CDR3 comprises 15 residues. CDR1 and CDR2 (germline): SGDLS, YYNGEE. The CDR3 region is CASSAADRSQETQYF. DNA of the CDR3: TGTGCCAGCAGCGCAGCAGACAGGTCCCAAGAGACCCAGTACTTC.

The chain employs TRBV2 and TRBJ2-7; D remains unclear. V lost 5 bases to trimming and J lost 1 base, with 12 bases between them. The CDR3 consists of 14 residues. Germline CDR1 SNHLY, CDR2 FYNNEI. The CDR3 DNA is TGTGCCAGCAGTCACCGAGCAAATTCCTACGAGCAGTACTTC. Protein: CASSHRANSYEQYF.

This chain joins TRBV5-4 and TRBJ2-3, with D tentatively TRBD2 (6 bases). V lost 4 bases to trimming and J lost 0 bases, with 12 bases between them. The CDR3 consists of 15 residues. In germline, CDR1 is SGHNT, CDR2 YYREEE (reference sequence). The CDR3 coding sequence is TGTGCCAGCAGCCCGGTCGGGGGTAGCACAGATACGCAGTATTTT. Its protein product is CASSPVGGSTDTQYF.

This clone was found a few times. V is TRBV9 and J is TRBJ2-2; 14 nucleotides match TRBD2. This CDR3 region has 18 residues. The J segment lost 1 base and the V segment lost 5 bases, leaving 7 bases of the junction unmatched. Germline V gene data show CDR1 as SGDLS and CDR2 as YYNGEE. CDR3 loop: CASSHGLAGGGNTGELFF. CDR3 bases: TGTGCCAGCAGTCATGGACTAGCGGGAGGCGGGAACACCGGGGAGCTGTTTTTT.

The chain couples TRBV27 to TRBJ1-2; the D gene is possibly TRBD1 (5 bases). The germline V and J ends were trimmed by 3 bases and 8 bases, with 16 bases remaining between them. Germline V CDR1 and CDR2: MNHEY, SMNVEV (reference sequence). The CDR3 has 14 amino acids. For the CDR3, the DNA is TGTGCCAGCAGTTTGAGCGGGGGGAGGTTAGGCTACACCTTC. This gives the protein CASSLSGGRLGYTF.

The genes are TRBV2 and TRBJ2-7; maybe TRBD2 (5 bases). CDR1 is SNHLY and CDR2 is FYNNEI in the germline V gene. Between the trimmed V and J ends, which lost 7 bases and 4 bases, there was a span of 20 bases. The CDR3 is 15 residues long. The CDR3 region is CASTPMRASSYEQYF. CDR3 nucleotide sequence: TGTGCCAGCACCCCTATGCGGGCTAGTTCATACGAGCAGTACTTC.

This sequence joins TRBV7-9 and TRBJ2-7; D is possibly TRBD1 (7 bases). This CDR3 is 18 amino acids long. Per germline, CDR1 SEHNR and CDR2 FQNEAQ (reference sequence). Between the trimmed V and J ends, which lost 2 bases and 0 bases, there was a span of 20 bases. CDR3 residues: CASSLRPRGAGSSYEQYF. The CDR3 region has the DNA TGTGCCAGCAGCTTAAGGCCCAGGGGGGCTGGAAGCTCCTACGAGCAGTACTTC.